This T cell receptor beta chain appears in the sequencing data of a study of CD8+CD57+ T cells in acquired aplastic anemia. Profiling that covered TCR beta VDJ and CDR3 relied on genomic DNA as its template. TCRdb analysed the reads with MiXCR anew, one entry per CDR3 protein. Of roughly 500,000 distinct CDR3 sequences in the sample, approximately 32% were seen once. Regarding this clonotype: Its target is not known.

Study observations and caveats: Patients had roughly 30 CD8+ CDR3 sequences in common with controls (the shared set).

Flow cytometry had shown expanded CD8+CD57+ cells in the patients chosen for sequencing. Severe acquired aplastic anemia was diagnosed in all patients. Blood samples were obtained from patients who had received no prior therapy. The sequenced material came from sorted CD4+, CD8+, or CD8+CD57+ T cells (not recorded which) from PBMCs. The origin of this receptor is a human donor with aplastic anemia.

Written as DNA, the CDR3 is TGCAGTGCTAGAGGGACCTGGGGTACCGGGGAGCTGTTTTTT. Translation: CSARGTWGTGELFF. V usage is TRBV20-1 and J usage is TRBJ2-2; D is unclear. Germline CDR1 DFQATT, CDR2 SNEGSKA (reference sequence). The CDR3 has 14 residues. V lost 1 base and J 5 bases, leaving 11 bases between the germline ends.